This T cell receptor beta chain was observed in a study of blood T cells in healthy people across ages. This clonotype was counted a few times. Its antigen remains unidentified. Regarding the study as a whole: Not knowing donor CMV status may have confounded expanded clonotype changes.

The germline V gene encodes CDR1 MGHRA and CDR2 YSYEKL. Trimming shortened V by 1 base and J by 1 base, and 14 bases separated the two germline ends. CDR3 size: 16 residues. Healthy Caucasian individuals from Russia aged 6 to 90 served as donors. Collection of roughly 10 milliliters of peripheral blood was performed for each donor. PCR was performed a second time for about 7 to 12 cycles using a sample-barcoded 5' primer and a J-beta primer mix. TCRdb analysed the 5' RACE reads with MiXCR anew, one entry per CDR3 protein. The sample lists 1.5 million to 2 million distinct CDR3 sequences; around 36% were seen once.

The gene calls are TRBV4-1 and TRBJ2-7; D ambiguous. The sequencing input was blood. The sequence was collected from a woman in her twenties or thirties in good health. This CDR3 reads CASSQGPLTTSYEQYF. In DNA form, the CDR3 reads TGCGCCAGCAGCCAAGGCCCCCTGACAACTTCCTACGAGCAGTACTTC.